This T cell receptor beta chain derives from a study of blood T cell repertoires in COVID-19. Study-level background: Sites across the United States, Italy and Spain contributed samples from acute and convalescent COVID-19.

Study processing details: Using reference gene primer amplification, nucleated cell counts were estimated. Sequenced by immunoSEQ multiplex PCR; TCRdb stores in-frame clones only, minus some. The V and J calls and clone size are taken from that table; D and trimming were inferred from the DNA. The sample lists about 250,000 clones, approximately 90% occurring once. This clone was counted once. Donors in Cohort 3 counted as recovered after two negative PCRs, clearance, or symptom resolution. Sequencing input: PBMCs or T cells enriched from blood (not recorded which). This receptor was obtained from a man between 35 and 55 years old who had recovered from COVID-19.

The CDR3 reads CASSPREGGKLFF. CDR3 in DNA: TGTGCCAGCAGTCCCCGGGAGGGTGGAAAACTGTTTTTT. The V and J genes are TRBV6-5 and TRBJ1-4; D uncertain. The germline V gene encodes CDR1 MNHEY and CDR2 SVGAGI. The CDR3 consists of 13 residues. V lost 5 bases and J 10 bases, leaving 14 bases between the germline ends.